This T cell receptor (beta chain) was recorded in a study of beta chain features in type 1 diabetes. Points from the study as a whole: Shorter TCRB CDR3s, moderately but significantly so, marked every one of the four CD4+ subsets in Type 1 diabetes patients. High-TCR-expressing cells could be over-represented by cDNA sequencing.

Sequencing targeted expressed TCRB transcripts, as all isolated RNA had been reverse transcribed. Profiling relied on immunoSEQ multiplex PCR, and the TCRdb table lists in-frame clones only, not all of them. This sample has fewer than 900,000 clones, with 15% to 20% found just once. Germline V gives CDR1 KGHSH, CDR2 LQKENI. The CDR3 length is 13 residues. V was cut by 3 bases and J by 3 bases, with 8 bases left in between. This clone was observed a few times. What it binds is unknown. All of the sorted populations showed purity greater than 98%. The TCR comes from a woman between 18 and 30 years old in good health. Sequences were obtained from naive CD4+ T cells from blood. This chain connects TRBV18 to TRBJ1-1, with a possible D match to TRBD1 (6 bases). CDR3 protein: CASSPGQHTEAFF. The CDR3 bases are TGTGCCAGCTCACCCGGACAGCACACTGAAGCTTTCTTT.